This entry describes one T cell receptor (beta chain). Its antigen is not yet known. Base quality data are lacking; no much larger clone is found one base away. Participants in the prospective study were aged about 18 to 100 years, lived in over 20 United States geographic areas, and enrolled through a virtual design. In the prospective study, cohorts were assigned on the basis of participant-reported clinical history obtained from a screening survey and a study questionnaire. Recovered participants in ImmuneRACE Cohort 3 were defined as having two consecutive negative NP/OP PCR tests, clearance from a healthcare professional, or resolution of symptoms. In the prospective study, mobile phlebotomists collected whole blood, serum and a nasopharyngeal or oropharyngeal swab from each participant. Participants in the prospective study had the option to provide additional blood draws and questionnaires over an approximately 2-month period. Before DNA extraction, blood samples from the prospective study were shipped at room temperature or frozen.

The source of the sample is a study of blood T cell repertoires in COVID-19 (dated by TCRdb to about 2020). Background on the whole study: Collaborator samples came from the United States, Italy and Spain and covered acute and convalescent phases of COVID-19. Where available, HLA class I and class II types were obtained from metadata supplied by the sample provider rather than from assay-based typing. The prospective study material was composed of cDNA or gDNA derived from T cells, B-cell-depleted T cells, or PBMCs. Samples were obtained from the ongoing ImmuneRACE study (first 160 participants) and from about 1,300 subjects provided by 6 global collaborators. Nearly every sample came with metadata listing a de-identified subject ID, COVID-19 status, age in years and sex. Deeply sampled blood TCRbeta repertoires from subjects exposed to, actively infected with, or recovered from COVID-19 were included in the dataset. The repertoires were made available in a free public database intended to serve as a resource for research on the immune response to SARS-CoV-2.

Per the germline V gene, SGHRS is the CDR1 and YFSETQ is the CDR2. The trim is 4 bases for V and 0 bases for J, with a gap of 14 bases between the germline ends. The cysteine opens and the phenylalanine closes a CDR3 of 15 amino acids. The read is trimmed to its CDR3 DNA, 45 bases read in frame from base 1. The study at large found these results: The amount of clinical and demographic metadata varied by source and participant and was provided uncurated.

TCRbeta CDR3 regions were amplified from genomic DNA by means of the immunoSEQ Assay, a bias-controlled multiplex PCR. Under the source paper's analysis protocol: The number of nucleated cells in each sample was estimated from the amplification of reference gene primers within the assay. Sequence reads were collapsed and filtered to measure the absolute abundance of every unique TCRbeta CDR3 rearrangement. Productive Simpson clonality was computed per sample as the square root of Simpson's diversity index over productive rearrangements. TCRdb took over this immuneACCESS table, retaining in-frame rearrangements with V and J assigned. Such tables are incomplete; in checked studies, under half of the missing clones stem from an unresolved V gene, and the remainder is unexplained. V, J and clone size derive from that table, while D and trimming were established from the DNA sequence. This sample gives a few hundred thousand clones in total; almost 85% of them show up just once. Of the sample, roughly 15% is held by the ten largest clones.

Recombination linked TRBV5-1 to TRBJ2-7, with TRBD2 tentatively as D gene (6 bases match). The source is a man aged 35-49 years who had recovered from COVID-19. Material for sequencing was PBMCs or T cells enriched from blood (not recorded which). The CDR3 protein sequence reads: CASSRDFTSSYEQYF. In nucleotide form, the sequence is TGCGCCAGCAGCAGGGACTTTACGAGCTCCTACGAGCAGTACTTC.